This T cell receptor (beta chain) was identified during a study of T cells in narcolepsy. About the research overall: Donors had narcolepsy type 1 or type 2, or were healthy controls. Study-level points and caveats: In some patient and control memory CD4+ samples, autoreactive clones were absent. Same-patient CSF and blood CD4+ T cell clonotypes included HCRT-specific and TRIB2-specific autoreactive ones. Blood of same and different patients, but not healthy controls, reportedly held recurring autoreactive clonotypes.

As to this clone: No antigen is known for it.

Unmatched junction bases numbered 12, after V lost 2 bases and J lost 11 bases. This CDR3 is built from 15 residues. CDR1 is KGHSH and CDR2 is LQKENI in the germline V gene. Sequenced by immunoSEQ multiplex PCR; TCRdb stores in-frame clones only, minus some. In the table there are about 43,000 clones, about 91% of which are singletons. The specimen was CD45RA- memory CD4+ T cells from PBMCs. This receptor was taken from a human donor with narcolepsy. The chain uses TRBV18 and TRBJ1-3, with 7 bases lining up with TRBD1. The CDR3 nucleotides are TGTGCCAGCTCACCAGAGGCAGGGGGTCGGACTCCCATATATTTT. Protein sequence: CASSPEAGGRTPIYF.